The source of this TCR beta chain is a study of T cell responses to AZD1222 COVID-19 vaccine (dated by TCRdb to about 2021). About the investigation overall: AZD1222 recipients whose second dose came at about 4 weeks and those whose second dose came at about 12 weeks were combined into one group, since spike-specific TCR depth and breadth did not differ between the two schedules. A total of just over 230 trial participants underwent TCR sequencing, of whom 207 received two doses of AZD1222 and some 26 received two doses of the MenACWY control vaccine. Trial participants were enrolled by age into 18-55, 56-69 and 70-plus year subgroups, with about 150, 28 and 57 TCR-sequenced participants respectively. What the study reported, not specific to this receptor: Because no day 14 peak-response samples were available, repertoires were characterized only after the peak T cell response. Reportedly, close to half of the unique spike-specific TCRs recognized epitopes lying outside the regions that are mutated in the B.1.351 and B.1.1.7 variants. Vaccine-associated CD4 TCRs spanned the whole spike protein, with dominant responses in regions 160-218 and 743-854. Conclusions about previously exposed vaccinees were limited because only 6 or 7 AZD1222 recipients were SARS-CoV-2 seropositive at baseline. A significant rise in spike-specific TCR breadth and depth was observed after two AZD1222 doses relative to day 0 and relative to MenACWY recipients. Participants were mostly white British and included more females than males, and it was suggested by the authors that clonal diversity may have been underestimated. In the small 56-69-year group, the increase in depth fell short of significance, most likely because of low power.

From the cysteine up to the phenylalanine, the CDR3 has a length of 15 residues. Only the CDR3 part of the read is kept: 45 bases, read in frame from the first base. V ends up 6 bases short and J 0 bases short, with an unmatched junction base count of 4. CDR1 and CDR2 (MNHEY, SVGAGI) derive from the germline V gene. The CDR3 regions of human TCRbeta chains were analyzed by immunosequencing. In the source study's methods: Repertoire TCRs were checked for matches against a reference library of SARS-CoV-2-specific TCRs that had been generated using the MIRA antigen-specificity platform. Breadth meant the fraction of unique TCRs that were SARS-CoV-2-associated, whereas depth meant the fraction of total T cells that were SARS-CoV-2-associated. Using the MIRA data, every spike-specific TCR was mapped to the spike region that the TCR reacted to and assigned to either a CD4 or a CD8 class. Log10-transformed breadth and depth values were compared by one-way ANOVA with Sidak's multiple comparisons tests. TCRdb obtained this table from immuneACCESS and retained in-frame rearrangements with V and J assigned. These tables miss some clones; where compared with another copy, unresolved V genes account for less than half of the shortfall, and the remainder is unexplained. V and J calls and clone size are those listed in that table; D and trimming were worked out from the DNA. Present in this sample are 98,000 or so clones, about 91% of which were seen just once. The top ten constitute 18% of the sample.

In regard to this clone: Its specific antigen is unknown. Nothing much larger sits one base from this clone, and base qualities are not available.

In light of the paper, this sample's time point label describes: baseline before first vaccination. The vaccinee samples were drawn from two UK trials, COV001 and COV002, one of which was a single-blind randomized controlled phase 2/3 trial testing AZD1222 (ChAdOx1 nCoV-19) in healthy adults. For TCRbeta chain sequencing, PBMC samples from trial participants were taken at day 0 and at day 28 after the second dose. The TCR originated in an adult in good health. The V gene is TRBV6-5 and the J gene is TRBJ2-1, with 8 bases in between that match TRBD1. The sequencing used peripheral blood, collected on day 0 of AZD1222 vaccination. For the CDR3, the sequence is CASSPGTGSYNEQFF. The DNA is TGTGCCAGCAGCCCCGGGACAGGCTCCTACAATGAGCAGTTCTTC.